The rows below give T cell receptor beta chains drawn from one sample of a study of blood T cell repertoires in COVID-19. The method was immunoSEQ multiplex PCR; TCRdb's version includes in-frame clones alone and lacks a portion of them. The table lists 200,000 to 250,000 clones, 70% to 90% of them singletons. Sequenced input: PBMCs or T cells enriched from blood (not recorded which). The receptor source for this set is a woman between 45 and 65 years old with acute COVID-19. The CDR3 runs from the conserved cysteine through the conserved F or W. Not every row has a clone size; where given, it reads once, few, many or a size class.

v_call	clone_size	j_call	cdr3_length	cdr3_aa
TRBV13	NA	TRBJ2-1	15	CASSYRDRGMHEQFF
TRBV7-9	NA	TRBJ2-1	16	CASSEHRLARLLEQFF
TRBV5-1	NA	TRBJ1-4	14	CASSLTAGDEKLFF
TRBV9	NA	TRBJ2-7	17	CASSVGGGGRKSYEQYF
TRBV6-5	NA	TRBJ2-4	13	CASSYGGTNIQYF
TRBV18	once	TRBJ2-4	17	CASSPQPSKRAKNIQYF
TRBV27	NA	TRBJ2-1	14	CASSLIIAPNEQFF
TRBV7-2	NA	TRBJ2-2	16	CASSLGLAGGLGELFF
TRBV28	NA	TRBJ1-1	15	CATTNPTLLNTEAFF
TRBV28	NA	TRBJ2-7	15	CASRTTSGSSYEQYF
TRBV18	NA	TRBJ2-5	15	CASSPGTSGEETQYF
TRBV7-3	NA	TRBJ2-5	17	CASSLNPASGGQETQYF
TRBV7-6	NA	TRBJ1-2	18	CASSLVGSWGRGTTGYTF
TRBV9	NA	TRBJ2-2	14	CASSVSLNTGELFF
TRBV16	NA	TRBJ2-7	14	CASSPWTGLNEQYF
TRBV15	NA	TRBJ2-4	15	CATSRGSIAKNIQYF
TRBV27	once	TRBJ2-1	20	CASRDLLLTGAGVWYNEQFF
TRBV3-1/TRBV3-2	NA	TRBJ2-2	13	CASSQGPPGELFF
TRBV27	NA	TRBJ2-5	13	CASRKGARETQYF
TRBV30	NA	TRBJ2-7	13	CAWSPGTYYEQYF
TRBV28	NA	TRBJ1-3	14	CASSSSQGAYTIYF
TRBV6-4	NA	TRBJ2-7	15	CASSDAAGGPHEQYF
TRBV27	NA	TRBJ2-1	14	CASSSPGLYNEQFF
TRBV5-1	NA	TRBJ2-5	15	CASSLGGGLRETQYF
TRBV19	NA	TRBJ1-2	14	CASSTRQINYGYTF
TRBV27	NA	TRBJ1-1	18	CASSPWTGARVRTTEAFF
TRBV27	NA	TRBJ2-2	15	CASSSRTANTGELFF
TRBV19	NA	TRBJ1-2	16	CASSIEDRGPDYGYTF
TRBV4-1	once	TRBJ2-5	19	CASSQARTGGTPSHETQYF
TRBV7-2	NA	TRBJ2-7	18	CASSPSGLAGSGSYEQYF
TRBV3-1/TRBV3-2	NA	TRBJ2-7	16	CASSARGTSGLNEQYF
TRBV19	NA	TRBJ2-1	16	CASSMLTGSSYNEQFF
TRBV6-5	few	TRBJ1-1	11	CASSYHGRAFF
TRBV28	NA	TRBJ1-1	13	CASSLTEGPEAFF
TRBV28	NA	TRBJ2-1	13	CASRYGLTNEQFF
TRBV19	NA	TRBJ2-5	16	CASSGLAGGPWETQYF
TRBV4-3	NA	TRBJ2-3	18	CASSRGTSRALGTDTQYF
TRBV15	NA	TRBJ1-1	14	CATSSILGQLEAFF
TRBV3-1/TRBV3-2	NA	TRBJ1-2	14	CASSQQGAAYGYTF
TRBV6-2/TRBV6-3	NA	TRBJ2-7	15	CASSYSSGRAGEQYF
TRBV7-9	NA	TRBJ1-2	17	CASSLSGVDRRLYGYTF
TRBV30	NA	TRBJ2-7	15	CAWSPGTGFPYEQYF
TRBV7-9	NA	TRBJ1-2	14	CASSFRDRGNGYTF
TRBV25-1	NA	TRBJ2-7	12	CASSEYTYEQYF
TRBV28	NA	TRBJ1-2	15	CASSSSGGANYGYTF
TRBV27	NA	TRBJ1-2	13	CASSLGTGFGYTF
TRBV7-2	NA	TRBJ2-7	15	CASSHRTNLRHEQYF
TRBV19	NA	TRBJ1-1	14	CASSMGEGVTEAFF
TRBV3-1/TRBV3-2	NA	TRBJ2-4	14	CASSPWRAKNIQYF
TRBV9	NA	TRBJ1-5	15	CASSVSTGGNQPQHF
TRBV5-1	NA	TRBJ2-3	18	CASSLEAGGLGVTDTQYF
TRBV9	NA	TRBJ2-2	16	CASSARLGTATGELFF
TRBV28	few	TRBJ1-5	16	CASSIEGQGFYQPQHF
TRBV6-5	NA	TRBJ2-7	14	CASSSPTGAYEQYF